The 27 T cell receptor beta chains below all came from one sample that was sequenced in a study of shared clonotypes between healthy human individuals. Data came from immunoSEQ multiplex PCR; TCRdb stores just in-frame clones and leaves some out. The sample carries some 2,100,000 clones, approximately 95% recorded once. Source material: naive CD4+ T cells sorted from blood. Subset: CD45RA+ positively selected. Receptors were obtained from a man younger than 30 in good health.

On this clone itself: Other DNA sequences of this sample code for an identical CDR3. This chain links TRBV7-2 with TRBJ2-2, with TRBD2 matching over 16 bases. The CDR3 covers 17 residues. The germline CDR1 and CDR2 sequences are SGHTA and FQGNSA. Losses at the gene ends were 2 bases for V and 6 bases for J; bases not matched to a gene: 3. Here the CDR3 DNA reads TGTGCCAGCAGCTTAACCGGGACTAGCGGGAGGGCCGGGGAGCTGTTTTTT. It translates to CASSLTGTSGRAGELFF.

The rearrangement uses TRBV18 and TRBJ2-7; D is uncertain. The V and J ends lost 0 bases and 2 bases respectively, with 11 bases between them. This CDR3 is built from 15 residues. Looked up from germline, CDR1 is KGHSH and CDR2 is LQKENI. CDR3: CASSPPARTAYEQYF. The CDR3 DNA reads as TGTGCCAGCTCACCACCGGCACGGACCGCCTACGAGCAGTACTTC.

As DNA, the CDR3 is TGTGCCAGCAGCCACCCCCGGTCCCAAGAGACCCAGTACTTC. It specifies CASSHPRSQETQYF. This chain uses TRBV11-2 with TRBJ2-5; D not certain. Trimming left V 5 bases short and J 1 base short, with 11 bases between. The CDR3 has 14 residues. Germline-derived CDR1 and CDR2 are SGHAT and FQNNGV.

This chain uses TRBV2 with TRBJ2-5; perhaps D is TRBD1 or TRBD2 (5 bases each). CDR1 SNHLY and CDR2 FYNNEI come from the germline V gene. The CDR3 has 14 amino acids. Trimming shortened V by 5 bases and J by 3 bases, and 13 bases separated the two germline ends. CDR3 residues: CASSRGALEETQYF. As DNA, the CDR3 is TGTGCCAGCAGTCGAGGGGCCTTGGAAGAGACCCAGTACTTC.

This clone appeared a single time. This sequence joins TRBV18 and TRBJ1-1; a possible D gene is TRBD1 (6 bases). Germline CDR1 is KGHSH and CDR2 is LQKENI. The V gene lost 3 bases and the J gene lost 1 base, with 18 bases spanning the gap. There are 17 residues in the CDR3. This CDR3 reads CASSPIPKGQPNTEAFF. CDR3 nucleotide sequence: TGTGCCAGCTCACCCATTCCCAAAGGACAGCCGAACACTGAAGCTTTCTTT.

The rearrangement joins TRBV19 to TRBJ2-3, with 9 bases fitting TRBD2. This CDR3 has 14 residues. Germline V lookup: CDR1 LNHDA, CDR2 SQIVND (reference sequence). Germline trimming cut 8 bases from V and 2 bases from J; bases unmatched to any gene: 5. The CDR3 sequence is CASGLARHTDTQYF. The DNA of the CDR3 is TGTGCCAGTGGACTAGCGAGACACACAGATACGCAGTATTTT.

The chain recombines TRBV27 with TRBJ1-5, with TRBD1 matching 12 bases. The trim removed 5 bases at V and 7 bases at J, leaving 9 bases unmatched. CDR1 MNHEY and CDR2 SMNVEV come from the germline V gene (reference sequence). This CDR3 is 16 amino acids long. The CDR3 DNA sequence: TGTGCCAGCAGTCTAGGGACAGGGGGCGCTGGACAGCCCCAGCATTTT. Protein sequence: CASSLGTGGAGQPQHF.

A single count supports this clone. DNA for the CDR3: TGTGCCAGCAGTCGCCGCGGGGTCCAAGAGACCCAGTACTTC. The encoded protein is CASSRRGVQETQYF. The J gene is TRBJ2-5, the V gene TRBV6-6, with D tentatively TRBD2 (6 bases). V was shortened by 5 bases and J by 1 base, with 11 bases between the two germline ends. CDR1 MNHNY and CDR2 SVGAGI come from the germline V gene (reference sequence). The CDR3 is made up of 14 amino acids.

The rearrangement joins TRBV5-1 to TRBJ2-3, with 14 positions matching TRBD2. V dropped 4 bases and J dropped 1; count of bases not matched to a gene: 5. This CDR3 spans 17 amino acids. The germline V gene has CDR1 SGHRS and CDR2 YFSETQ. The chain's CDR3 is CASSPGTSGSRTDTQYF. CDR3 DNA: TGCGCCAGCAGCCCCGGGACTAGCGGGAGCCGCACAGATACGCAGTATTTT. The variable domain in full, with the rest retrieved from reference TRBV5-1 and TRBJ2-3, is KAGVTQTPRYLIKTRGQQVTLSCSPISGHRSVSWYQQTPGQGLQFLFEYFSETQRNKGNFPGRFSGRQFSNSRSEMNVSTLELGDSALYLCASSPGTSGSRTDTQYFGPGTRLTVL.

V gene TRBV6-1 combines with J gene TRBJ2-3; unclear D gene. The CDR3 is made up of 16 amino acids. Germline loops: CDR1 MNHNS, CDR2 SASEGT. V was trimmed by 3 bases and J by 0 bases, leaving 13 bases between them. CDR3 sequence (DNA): TGTGCCAGCAGTGATCGATTTAGCCTTAGCACAGATACGCAGTATTTT. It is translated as CASSDRFSLSTDTQYF.

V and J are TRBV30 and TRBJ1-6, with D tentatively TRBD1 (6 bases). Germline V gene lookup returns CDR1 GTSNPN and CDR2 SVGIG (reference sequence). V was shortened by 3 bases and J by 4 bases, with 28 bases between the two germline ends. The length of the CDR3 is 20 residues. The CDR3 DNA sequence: TGTGCCTGGAGAATCTTGGGAAAGCAAGGAAGGGGGTATTATAATTCACCCCTCCACTTT. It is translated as CAWRILGKQGRGYYNSPLHF.

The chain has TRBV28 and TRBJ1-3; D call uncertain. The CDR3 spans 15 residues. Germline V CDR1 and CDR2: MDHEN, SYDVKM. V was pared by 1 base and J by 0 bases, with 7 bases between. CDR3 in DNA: TGTGCCAGCAGTTTATATAGAAGCTCTGGAAACACCATATATTTT. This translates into CASSLYRSSGNTIYF.

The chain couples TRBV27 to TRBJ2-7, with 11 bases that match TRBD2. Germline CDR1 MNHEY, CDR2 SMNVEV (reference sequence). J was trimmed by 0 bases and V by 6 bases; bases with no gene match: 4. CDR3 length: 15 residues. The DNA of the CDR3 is TGTGCCAGCAGCCCAGGACTAGCGGGCTCCTACGAGCAGTACTTC. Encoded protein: CASSPGLAGSYEQYF.

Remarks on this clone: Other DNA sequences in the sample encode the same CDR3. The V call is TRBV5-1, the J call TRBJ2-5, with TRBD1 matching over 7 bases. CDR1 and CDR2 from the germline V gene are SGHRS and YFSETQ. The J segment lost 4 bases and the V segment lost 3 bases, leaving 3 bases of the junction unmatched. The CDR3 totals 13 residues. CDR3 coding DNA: TGCGCCAGCAGCTCGACAGGGCTAGAGACCCAGTACTTC. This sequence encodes CASSSTGLETQYF. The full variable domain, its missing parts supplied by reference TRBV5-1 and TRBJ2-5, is KAGVTQTPRYLIKTRGQQVTLSCSPISGHRSVSWYQQTPGQGLQFLFEYFSETQRNKGNFPGRFSGRQFSNSRSEMNVSTLELGDSALYLCASSSTGLETQYFGPGTRLLVL.

The CDR3 is CASSLDRGGELFF. DNA for the CDR3: TGTGCCAGCAGCTTAGACCGGGGCGGGGAGCTGTTTTTT. The gene calls are TRBV11-3 and TRBJ2-2, with D possibly matching TRBD2 (5 bases). The CDR3 spans 13 residues. Per the germline V gene, CDR1 is SGHNT and CDR2 is YENEEA. The V gene lost 0 bases and the J gene lost 7 bases, with 6 bases spanning the gap.

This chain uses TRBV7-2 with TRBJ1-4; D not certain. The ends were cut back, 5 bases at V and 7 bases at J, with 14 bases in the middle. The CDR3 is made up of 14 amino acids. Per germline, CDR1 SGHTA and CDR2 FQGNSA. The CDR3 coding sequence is TGTGCCAGCAGCCACGGGCTGAATGGTGAAAAACTGTTTTTT. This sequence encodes CASSHGLNGEKLFF.

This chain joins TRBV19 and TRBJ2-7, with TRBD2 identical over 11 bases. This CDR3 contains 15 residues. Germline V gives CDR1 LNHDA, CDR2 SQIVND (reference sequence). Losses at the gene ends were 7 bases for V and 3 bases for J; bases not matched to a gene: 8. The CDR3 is CASTSPTSGIYEQYF. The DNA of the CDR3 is TGTGCCAGTACCTCCCCGACTAGCGGGATCTACGAGCAGTACTTC.

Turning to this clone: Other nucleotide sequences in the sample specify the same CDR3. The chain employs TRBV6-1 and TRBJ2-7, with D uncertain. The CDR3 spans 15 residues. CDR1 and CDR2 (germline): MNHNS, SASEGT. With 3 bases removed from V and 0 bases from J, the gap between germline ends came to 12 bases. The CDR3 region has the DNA TGTGCCAGCAGTGATGGCCAAGTGGGCTCCTACGAGCAGTACTTC. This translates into CASSDGQVGSYEQYF.

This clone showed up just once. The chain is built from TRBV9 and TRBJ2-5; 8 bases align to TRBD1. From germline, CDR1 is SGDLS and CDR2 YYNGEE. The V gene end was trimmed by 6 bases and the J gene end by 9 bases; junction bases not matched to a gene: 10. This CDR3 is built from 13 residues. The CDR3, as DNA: TGTGCCAGCAACGGACAGGGCGTGGAGGCCCAGTACTTC. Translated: CASNGQGVEAQYF. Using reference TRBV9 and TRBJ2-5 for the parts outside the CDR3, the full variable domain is DSGVTQTPKHLITATGQRVTLRCSPRSGDLSVYWYQQSLDQGLQFLIQYYNGEERAKGNILERFSAQQFPDLHSELNLSSLELGDSALYFCASNGQGVEAQYFGPGTRLLVL.

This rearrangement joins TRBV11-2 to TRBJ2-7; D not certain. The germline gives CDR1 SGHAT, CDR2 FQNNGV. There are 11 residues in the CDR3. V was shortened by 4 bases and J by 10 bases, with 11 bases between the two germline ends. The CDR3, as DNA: TGTGCCAGCAGCTCCGGGTTGCCACAGTACTTC. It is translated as CASSSGLPQYF.

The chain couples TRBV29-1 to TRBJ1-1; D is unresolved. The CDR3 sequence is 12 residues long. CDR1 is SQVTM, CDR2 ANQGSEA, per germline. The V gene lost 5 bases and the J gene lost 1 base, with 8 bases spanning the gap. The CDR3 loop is CSVQEGNTEAFF. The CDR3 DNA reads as TGCAGCGTTCAGGAGGGGAACACTGAAGCTTTCTTT.

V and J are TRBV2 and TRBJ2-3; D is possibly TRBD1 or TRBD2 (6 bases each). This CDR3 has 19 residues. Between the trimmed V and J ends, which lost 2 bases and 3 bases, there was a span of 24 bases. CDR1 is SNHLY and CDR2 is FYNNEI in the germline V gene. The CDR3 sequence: CASSESTGTWDWYTDTQYF. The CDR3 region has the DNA TGTGCCAGCAGTGAATCAACAGGGACGTGGGACTGGTATACAGATACGCAGTATTTT.

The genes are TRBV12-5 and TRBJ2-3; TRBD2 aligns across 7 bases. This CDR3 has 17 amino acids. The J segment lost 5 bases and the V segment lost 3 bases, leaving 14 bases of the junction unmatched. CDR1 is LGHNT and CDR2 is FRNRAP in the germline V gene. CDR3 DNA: TGTGCTAGTGGTTTACGCGGGAGCTTGCTGACAGTAGATACGCAGTATTTT. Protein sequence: CASGLRGSLLTVDTQYF.

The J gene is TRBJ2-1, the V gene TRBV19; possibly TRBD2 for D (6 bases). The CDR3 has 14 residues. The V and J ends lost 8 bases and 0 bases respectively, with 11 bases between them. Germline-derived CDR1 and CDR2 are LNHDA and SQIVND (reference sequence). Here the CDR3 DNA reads TGTGCCAGTGGCGGCGGGAACTCCTACAATGAGCAGTTCTTC. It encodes CASGGGNSYNEQFF.

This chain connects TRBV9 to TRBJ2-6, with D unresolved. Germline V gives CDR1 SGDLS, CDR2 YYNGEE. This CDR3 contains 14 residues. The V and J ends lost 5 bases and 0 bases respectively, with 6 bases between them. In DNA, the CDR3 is TGTGCCAGCAGGAGGAGCTCTGGGGCCAACGTCCTGACTTTC. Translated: CASRRSSGANVLTF.

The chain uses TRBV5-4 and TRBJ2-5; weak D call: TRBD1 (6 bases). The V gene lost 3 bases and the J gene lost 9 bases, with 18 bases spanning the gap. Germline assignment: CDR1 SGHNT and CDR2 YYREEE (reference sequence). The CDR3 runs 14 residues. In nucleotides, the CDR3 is TGTGCCAGCAGCTCGAGGACAGCCCAAGTGGCCCAGTACTTC. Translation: CASSSRTAQVAQYF.

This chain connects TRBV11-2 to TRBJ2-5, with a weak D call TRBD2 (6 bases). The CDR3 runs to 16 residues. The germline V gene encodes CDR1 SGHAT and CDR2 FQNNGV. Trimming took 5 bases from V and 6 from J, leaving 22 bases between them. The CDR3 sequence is CASSSLGLREQKTQYF. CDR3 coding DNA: TGTGCCAGCAGCAGCCTCGGGCTCCGGGAGCAGAAGACCCAGTACTTC. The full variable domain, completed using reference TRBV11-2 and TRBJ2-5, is EAGVAQSPRYKIIEKRQSVAFWCNPISGHATLYWYQQILGQGPKLLIQFQNNGVVDDSQLPKDRFSAERLKGVDSTLKIQPAKLEDSAVYLCASSSLGLREQKTQYFGPGTRLLVL.